This record concerns one TCR beta chain sequence. Its antigen remains undetermined. No base quality information exists; no much larger clone differs at one position. This sample is drawn from a study of T cell responses to AZD1222 COVID-19 vaccine (dated by TCRdb to about 2021). Regarding the research as a whole: TCR sequencing covered over 230 trial participants: 207 given two doses of AZD1222 and 26 given two doses of MenACWY control vaccine. Trial participants were enrolled by age into 18-55, 56-69 and 70-plus year subgroups, with roughly 160, 29 and 62 TCR-sequenced participants respectively. Paper-wide results and their limitations: Reportedly, almost half of the unique spike-specific TCRs recognized epitopes lying outside the regions that are mutated in the B.1.351 and B.1.1.7 variants. Participants were mostly white British and included more females than males, and it was suggested by the authors that clonal diversity may have been underestimated. Because no samples from the day 14 peak response were available, repertoires could be characterized only after the peak T cell response. Conclusions about previously exposed vaccinees are limited, since just six AZD1222 recipients were seropositive for SARS-CoV-2 at baseline. Vaccine-associated CD4 TCRs spanned the whole spike protein, with dominant responses in regions 160-218 and 743-854. After two AZD1222 doses, spike-specific TCR breadth and depth were significantly higher than at day 0 and than in MenACWY recipients. In the small 56-69-year group, the increase in depth fell short of significance, most likely because of low power.

Taken with the paper, the label for time point translates to: about 28 days (+/-7) after the second vaccine dose. Because spike-specific TCR depth and breadth did not differ between the two schedules, AZD1222 recipients who got a second dose at roughly 4 weeks were pooled with those who got a second dose at roughly 12 weeks. The vaccinee samples were drawn from two UK trials, COV001 and COV002, one of which was a single-blind randomized controlled phase 2/3 trial testing AZD1222 (ChAdOx1 nCoV-19) in healthy adults. Trial participant PBMC samples were collected at day 0 and day 28 after the second dose for TCRbeta chain sequencing. Relative to germline, V is 0 bases shorter and J is 0 bases shorter, with 9 bases between their ends. Per the germline V gene, MNHNS is the CDR1 and SASEGT is the CDR2. The CDR3, cysteine through phenylalanine, is 17 amino acids long. Only the CDR3 region is kept as DNA, spanning 51 bases read in frame from base 1.

The CDR3 regions of human TCRbeta chains were subjected to immunosequencing. As for the authors' bioinformatics: TCRs in the repertoires were matched against a reference library of SARS-CoV-2-specific TCRs that had been generated with the MIRA antigen-specificity platform. Breadth was defined as the fraction of unique TCRs that were SARS-CoV-2-associated. Depth was defined as the fraction of total T cells that were SARS-CoV-2-associated. Using the MIRA data, each spike-specific TCR was mapped to the spike region that the TCR reacts to and placed in a CD4 or CD8 class. Log10-transformed breadth and depth values were compared by one-way ANOVA with Sidak's multiple comparisons tests. TCRdb provides this immuneACCESS table in a form limited to in-frame rearrangements. Some clones are lacking; in checked studies, under half of them reflect an unresolved V gene, and why the rest are absent is not known. V, J and clone size are those of that table, while D and trimming were read from the DNA. The sample table records about 100,000 clones; 75% to 90% of these occur just once. The top ten hold about 2.5% of the sample.

In this chain, TRBV6-1 is recombined with TRBJ2-6, with the D segment identity uncertain. The receptor was derived from an adult who received the AZD1222 COVID-19 vaccine. Sequenced material: peripheral blood, taken 28 days after the second AZD1222 dose. For the CDR3, the sequence is CASSEAARNSGANVLTF. The nucleotides read TGTGCCAGCAGTGAAGCGGCACGAAACTCTGGGGCCAACGTCCTGACTTTC.